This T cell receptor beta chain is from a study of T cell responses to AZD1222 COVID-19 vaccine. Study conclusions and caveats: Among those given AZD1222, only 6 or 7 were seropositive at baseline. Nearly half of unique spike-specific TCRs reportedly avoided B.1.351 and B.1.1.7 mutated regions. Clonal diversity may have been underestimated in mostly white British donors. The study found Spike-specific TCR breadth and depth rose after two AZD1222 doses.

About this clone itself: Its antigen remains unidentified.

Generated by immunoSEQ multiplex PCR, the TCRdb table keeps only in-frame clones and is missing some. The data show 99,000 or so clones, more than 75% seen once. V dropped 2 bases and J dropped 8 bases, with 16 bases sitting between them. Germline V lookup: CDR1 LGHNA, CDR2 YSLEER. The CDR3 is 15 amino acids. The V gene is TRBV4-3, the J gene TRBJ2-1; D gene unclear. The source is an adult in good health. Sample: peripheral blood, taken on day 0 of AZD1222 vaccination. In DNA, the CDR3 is TGCGCCAGCAGCCAACAAAGCTTAGGCGAGGATGAGCAGTTCTTC. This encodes CASSQQSLGEDEQFF.